Below, one TCR beta chain is given with its context. Its specificity is unknown. The data were obtained in a study of T cell responses to AZD1222 COVID-19 vaccine. Study-level results: Baseline seropositives among AZD1222 recipients totaled only five to seven.

Assay used: immunoSEQ multiplex PCR; TCRdb lists only in-frame clones, some missing. The data hold 120,000 or so clones, with roughly 88% observed a single time. Germline CDR1 is LGHDT and CDR2 is YNNKEL (reference sequence). CDR3 size: 13 residues. Trimming shortened V by 3 bases and J by 4 bases, and 9 bases separated the two germline ends. Sequenced material: peripheral blood, taken on day 0 of AZD1222 vaccination. The chain links TRBV3-1 (or the pseudogene TRBV3-2) to TRBJ1-1; D is unresolved. The clonotype was recovered from an adult in good health. The CDR3 region is CASSQPMGTEAFF. DNA of the CDR3: TGTGCCAGCAGCCAGCCGATGGGCACTGAAGCTTTCTTT.